Listed here are 9 T cell receptor beta chains from one sample, sequenced in a study of blood T cell repertoires in COVID-19. Method: immunoSEQ multiplex PCR; TCRdb's copy keeps in-frame clones and lacks some. The sample shows tens of thousands of clones, 89% of them seen only once. The sample taken for sequencing was peripheral blood. The source is an older woman with active COVID-19.

The chain couples TRBV3-1 (or the pseudogene TRBV3-2) to TRBJ2-5, with 9 positions matching TRBD2. With V trimmed by 1 base and J by 0 bases, 12 bases remained unmatched. This CDR3 contains 19 residues. CDR1 and CDR2 from the germline V gene are LGHDT and YNNKEL (reference sequence). The CDR3 DNA sequence: TGTGCCAGCAGCCAAGGGTTGGGTCTAGCGGGGTCGTACCAAGAGACCCAGTACTTC. It specifies CASSQGLGLAGSYQETQYF.

The gene calls are TRBV27 and TRBJ2-7; D ambiguous. V was pared by 8 bases and J by 0 bases, with 14 bases between. The CDR3 consists of 14 residues. From germline, CDR1 is MNHEY and CDR2 SMNVEV (reference sequence). The CDR3, as DNA: TGTGCCAGCCGCGGAACGGTGTACTCCTACGAGCAGTACTTC. As protein: CASRGTVYSYEQYF.

The rearrangement uses TRBV11-2 and TRBJ2-7, with TRBD2 as a possible D gene (5 bases). Trimming stripped 7 bases from V and 3 bases from J, with 19 bases between. The CDR3 is 15 residues long. CDR1 SGHAT and CDR2 FQNNGV come from the germline V gene. In DNA form, the CDR3 reads TGTGCCAGCACCAAAGGGCCCACTAGAGGCTACGAGCAGTACTTC. This codes for CASTKGPTRGYEQYF.

This sequence joins TRBV28 and TRBJ1-1; a possible D gene is TRBD1 (5 bases). The CDR3 totals 14 residues. Germline CDR1 is MDHEN and CDR2 is SYDVKM. Between the trimmed V and J ends, which lost 6 bases and 5 bases, there was a span of 16 bases. DNA of the CDR3: TGTGCCAGCAGCACCATCAGGGCCCGGACTGAAGCTTTCTTT. Its protein is CASSTIRARTEAFF. Full variable domain (rest looked up from reference TRBV28 and TRBJ1-1): DVKVTQSSRYLVKRTGEKVFLECVQDMDHENMFWYRQDPGLGLRLIYFSYDVKMKEKGDIPEGYSVSREKKERFSLILESASTNQTSMYLCASSTIRARTEAFFGQGTRLTVV.

This chain connects TRBV23-1 to TRBJ1-6; D remains unclear. TRBV23-1 is classed as an ORF, of uncertain function. The CDR3 spans 16 residues. Trimming removed 0 bases at V and 7 bases at J, with 13 bases between. CDR3 loop: CASSQSLRNQNSPLHF. The CDR3 DNA reads as TGCGCCAGCAGTCAATCTTTGAGGAATCAAAATTCACCCCTCCACTTT.

V and J are TRBV27 and TRBJ1-2; the match to TRBD1 covers 12 bases. CDR3 length equals 17 residues. V lost 6 bases and J lost 7; bases outside the gene matches: 15. Per germline, CDR1 MNHEY and CDR2 SMNVEV (reference sequence). The DNA of the CDR3 is TGTGCCAGCAGCGAGGCCGGGACAGGGGGCGCCTTGAGTGGCTACACCTTC. This translates into CASSEAGTGGALSGYTF.

J is TRBJ1-6 and V is TRBV27; D is undetermined. Trimming took off 3 bases at V and 2 bases at J, with 11 bases between the two ends. Germline V CDR1 and CDR2: MNHEY, SMNVEV (reference sequence). This CDR3 is built from 16 residues. CDR3 bases: TGTGCCAGCAGTTTTTCGGGGAGCGCCTATAATTCACCCCTCCACTTT. It yields the protein CASSFSGSAYNSPLHF.

This clone has a handful of counts. The rearrangement links TRBV7-2 to TRBJ2-7; maybe TRBD2 (5 bases). Trimming removed 1 base from V and 6 bases from J, with 13 bases in between. CDR1 is SGHTA and CDR2 is FQGNSA in the germline V gene. This CDR3 is 14 amino acids long. CDR3 sequence (DNA): TGTGCCAGCAGCTTAGGAGGGCCCGTCCTCGAGCAGTACTTC. This sequence encodes CASSLGGPVLEQYF.

The genes are TRBV12-3 or TRBV12-4 and TRBJ1-2; tentatively, D is TRBD1 (6 bases). V lost 5 bases and J lost 8, with 15 bases in between. The CDR3 is 13 amino acids. CDR3 region: CASSLPGGRGYTF. The CDR3 DNA sequence: TGTGCCAGCAGTCTGCCGGGGGGGCGAGGCTACACCTTC.